The 12 T cell receptor beta chains below all came from one sample that was sequenced in a study of T cell repertoires in cytomegalovirus infection. TCRdb itself ran the reads through MiXCR, one entry per CDR3 protein. The table records roughly 990,000 distinct CDR3 sequences, around 30% of them present only once. Antigen specificity for these receptors is unknown. The sample in question was cultured CD8+ T cells from PBMCs, obtained from culture after CMV antigen stimulation. The receptors were gathered from a human donor in good health (CMV status not recorded). Some clones in this sample may be carry-over from other donors' samples.

This clonotype has ten or more counts. The V and J genes are TRBV7-6 and TRBJ1-1; 9 nucleotides match TRBD1. The CDR3 loop spans 14 amino acids. J lost 3 bases, V lost 6 bases, and 5 bases had no gene match. Germline V gene lookup returns CDR1 SGHVS and CDR2 FNYEAQ. CDR3 bases: TGTGCCAGCAGGGGGACAGGGTTGCACACTGAAGCTTTCTTT. Its translation: CASRGTGLHTEAFF.

This chain uses TRBV5-6 with TRBJ2-7, with 10 bases aligning to TRBD1. V was pared by 4 bases and J by 5 bases, with 9 bases of the junction left unmatched. This CDR3 contains 15 residues. The V gene's germline CDR1 is SGHDT and CDR2 YYEEEE. CDR3 nucleotides: TGTGCCAGCAGCCCCGGGACAGGGGTAACGGACGAGCAGTACGTC. This encodes CASSPGTGVTDEQYV.

The chain has TRBV6-5 and TRBJ1-2; 8 positions agree with TRBD1. Per germline, CDR1 MNHEY and CDR2 SVGAGI. J was trimmed by 9 bases and V by 6 bases; bases with no gene match: 9. The CDR3 totals 13 residues. CDR3 sequence: CASSPDRVNSYTF. The CDR3 bases are TGTGCCAGCAGCCCGGACAGGGTCAATAGCTACACCTTC.

There are a few counts of this clonotype. This chain joins TRBV12-3 or TRBV12-4 and TRBJ2-1, with 8 bases identical to TRBD1. This CDR3 comprises 16 residues. Trimming at V came to 5 bases and at J to 8 bases, leaving 14 bases not matched to a gene. This chain's CDR3 is CASSPRTGPLVYEQFF. CDR3 in DNA: TGTGCCAGCAGTCCCCGGACAGGGCCCCTTGTCTATGAGCAGTTCTTC.

This clonotype appeared a few times. This rearrangement joins TRBV7-1 to TRBJ1-1; D ambiguous. TRBV7-1 is known as an ORF, though its function is uncertain. The CDR3 runs to 13 residues. Trimming removed 7 bases at V and 0 bases at J, with 9 bases between. The CDR3, as DNA: TGTGCCAGCATTAGTAGGGTGAACACTGAAGCTTTCTTT. This sequence encodes CASISRVNTEAFF.

A remark on this clonotype: A much larger clone lies one base from this, so it may be a read error. This chain joins TRBV7-6 and TRBJ1-3; D remains unclear. In germline, CDR1 is SGHVS, CDR2 FNYEAQ. The CDR3 spans 11 residues. This CDR3 reads CASGSGNNIYF. DNA for the CDR3: TGTGCTAGTGGGTCTGGAAACAACATATATTTT.

This clonotype was recorded many times. The chain couples TRBV7-8 to TRBJ1-1, with 8 positions matching TRBD1. V was clipped by 0 bases and J by 8 bases; unmatched bases: 8. The CDR3 contains 15 residues. Germline CDR1 is SGHVS and CDR2 is FQNEAQ. This CDR3 is CASSLARTGTTEAFF. Here the CDR3 DNA reads TGTGCCAGCAGCTTAGCCCGGACAGGGACGACCGAAGCTTTCTTT.

The V gene is TRBV28, the J gene TRBJ2-4; D uncertain. V gave up 2 bases and J gave up 0 bases, with 11 bases separating them. Germline V CDR1 and CDR2: MDHEN, SYDVKM. The CDR3 length is 16 residues. In DNA, the CDR3 is TGTGCCAGCAGTTTAAGCCGGACGGTAGCCAAAAACATTCAGTACTTC. Amino acids: CASSLSRTVAKNIQYF.

This clonotype was counted only a few times. The J gene is TRBJ2-2, the V gene TRBV19; D may correspond to TRBD1 or TRBD2 (5 bases each). Germline V gene data show CDR1 as LNHDA and CDR2 as SQIVND (reference sequence). Trimming pared 3 bases from V and 10 bases from J, leaving 12 bases between. The CDR3 loop spans 13 amino acids. The CDR3 loop is CASSMLGPKELFF. The DNA for the CDR3 is TGTGCCAGTAGTATGTTGGGACCGAAGGAGCTGTTTTTT. Together with reference TRBV19 and TRBJ2-2, the CDR3 gives the full variable domain: DGGITQSPKYLFRKEGQNVTLSCEQNLNHDAMYWYRQDPGQGLRLIYYSQIVNDFQKGDIAEGYSVSREKKESFPLTVTSAQKNPTAFYLCASSMLGPKELFFGEGSRLTVL.

This chain uses TRBV7-9 with TRBJ2-1, with 11 bases matching TRBD1. CDR1 SEHNR and CDR2 FQNEAQ come from the germline V gene (reference sequence). This CDR3 comprises 17 residues. V shed 5 bases and J 5 bases; nucleotides not matched to a gene: 11. CDR3 in DNA: TGTGCCAGCAGCCCCAGGGCGGGACAGGGGGTAAACAATGAGCAGTTCTTC. This gives the protein CASSPRAGQGVNNEQFF.

This clonotype was recorded many times. The CDR3 sequence is CASSSRPSGETQYF. CDR3 DNA sequence: TGTGCCAGCAGTTCTAGACCTAGCGGGGAGACCCAGTACTTC. The rearrangement uses TRBV12-3 or TRBV12-4 and TRBJ2-5; TRBD2 matches 8 bases. There are 14 residues in the CDR3. V gave up 4 bases and J gave up 5 bases; unmatched junction bases: 6.

This clonotype has more than one count but fewer than ten. The gene calls are TRBV27 and TRBJ2-1; 8 bases align to TRBD2. Germline-derived CDR1 and CDR2 are MNHEY and SMNVEV (reference sequence). With V trimmed by 1 base and J by 0 bases, 2 bases remained unmatched. The CDR3 runs 16 residues. The chain's CDR3 is CASSLFGGASYNEQFF. CDR3 DNA sequence: TGTGCCAGCAGTTTATTCGGGGGGGCCTCCTACAATGAGCAGTTCTTC.